This is a list of T cell receptor beta chains from one sample in a study of T cell repertoires in cytomegalovirus infection. One entry per CDR3 protein, called by TCRdb with MiXCR from the reads. The sample contains about 180,000 distinct CDR3 sequences, about 15% of which appear only once. The sample taken for sequencing was CD8+ T cells from PBMCs. All receptors derive from a human donor in good health (CMV status not recorded). Some clones in this sample may be carry-over from other donors' samples. CDR3s include the opening cysteine and the closing phenylalanine or tryptophan. The order of the fields is V gene, J gene, D gene, clone size, CDR3 protein, CDR3 DNA. D genes are given only for firm matches. Clone size is shown for a subset of rows, as once, few, many or a class of expanded clone.

TRBV14	TRBJ2-2	TRBD2	few	CASSQAPSGGIGELFF	TGTGCCAGCAGCCAAGCTCCTAGCGGGGGCATCGGGGAGCTGTTTTTT
TRBV10-3	TRBJ2-7	NA	NA	CAISGRGIAYEQYF	TGTGCCATCAGTGGAAGAGGCATCGCCTACGAGCAGTACTTC
TRBV20-1	TRBJ2-2	TRBD1	NA	CSARQTGGYTGELFF	TGCAGTGCTCGCCAGACAGGGGGCTACACCGGGGAGCTGTTTTTT
TRBV30	TRBJ1-2	NA	NA	CAWSPTGVFYTF	TGTGCCTGGAGTCCAACGGGGGTATTCTACACCTTC
TRBV7-6	TRBJ2-7	NA	NA	CASSLASGEGHEQYF	TGTGCCAGCAGCTTAGCGAGCGGAGAGGGCCACGAGCAGTACTTC
TRBV6-2/TRBV6-3	TRBJ2-3	NA	NA	CASSYDTSTDTQYF	TGTGCCAGCAGTTACGACACTAGCACAGATACGCAGTATTTT
TRBV11-2	TRBJ1-5	NA	few	CASSPEGRGHQPQHF	TGTGCCAGCAGCCCCGAAGGCCGGGGGCATCAGCCCCAGCATTTT
TRBV12-3/TRBV12-4	TRBJ2-2	NA	few	CASSTPGGMENTGELFF	TGTGCCAGCAGTACCCCTGGGGGGATGGAGAACACCGGGGAGCTGTTTTTT
TRBV28	TRBJ1-2	TRBD1	many	CASRPGAGGRYGYTF	TGTGCCAGCAGACCTGGGGCAGGGGGCCGCTATGGCTACACCTTC
TRBV12-3/TRBV12-4	TRBJ2-1	NA	NA	CASSQLRYNEQFF	TGTGCCAGCAGTCAGCTAAGGTACAATGAGCAGTTCTTC
TRBV6-5	TRBJ2-1	NA	few	CASTKQGTNSYNEQFF	TGTGCCAGCACCAAACAGGGCACCAACTCCTACAATGAGCAGTTCTTC
TRBV6-2/TRBV6-3	TRBJ2-1	TRBD2	few	CASNAGGGLYNEQFF	TGTGCCAGCAACGCGGGGGGGGGCCTGTACAATGAGCAGTTCTTC
TRBV7-3	TRBJ2-7	NA	few	CASSFETEEQYF	TGTGCCAGCAGCTTTGAAACCGAGGAGCAGTACTTC
TRBV20-1	TRBJ1-5	TRBD1	NA	CSATLRDRSNQPQHF	TGCAGTGCTACCCTCCGGGACAGGAGCAATCAGCCCCAGCATTTT
TRBV5-5	TRBJ2-3	TRBD1	few	CASSLVGQGADTQYF	TGTGCCAGCAGCTTGGTGGGACAGGGAGCAGATACGCAGTATTTT
TRBV7-9	TRBJ1-2	TRBD1	few	CASSHPPGQGTLEGYTF	TGTGCCAGCAGCCATCCTCCGGGACAGGGGACGCTAGAAGGCTACACCTTC
TRBV5-5	TRBJ2-3	TRBD1	few	CASSSGQGEVDTQYF	TGTGCCAGCAGCTCCGGACAGGGGGAAGTAGATACGCAGTATTTT
TRBV6-2/TRBV6-3	TRBJ2-2	NA	NA	CASSYRGGTTTGELFF	TGTGCCAGCAGTTACCGAGGGGGAACGACCACCGGGGAGCTGTTTTTT
TRBV13	TRBJ2-1	TRBD2	NA	CASSPDGTSGPDGEQFF	TGTGCCAGCAGCCCAGATGGGACTAGCGGGCCGGACGGTGAGCAGTTCTTC
TRBV7-9	TRBJ2-4	NA	NA	CASSEQVSNSQYF	TGTGCCAGCAGTGAACAGGTTTCAAACAGTCAGTACTTC
TRBV12-3/TRBV12-4	TRBJ2-6	TRBD1	few	CASSSPLLTGGPSGANVLTF	TGTGCCAGCAGTTCCCCCCTCTTGACAGGGGGCCCTTCTGGGGCCAACGTCCTGACTTTC
TRBV7-2	TRBJ2-7	TRBD2	NA	CASSSAGANEQYF	TGTGCCAGCAGCTCAGCGGGGGCGAACGAGCAGTACTTC
TRBV2	TRBJ2-5	TRBD1	few	CASSPQGQGQETQYF	TGTGCCAGCAGTCCCCAAGGACAGGGCCAAGAGACCCAGTACTTC
TRBV7-9	TRBJ2-5	TRBD2	NA	CASSLLAGMQETQYF	TGTGCCAGCAGCTTATTAGCGGGGATGCAAGAGACCCAGTACTTC
TRBV7-2	TRBJ2-7	NA	many	CASSLAGLYEQYF	TGTGCCAGCAGCTTAGCCGGACTCTACGAGCAGTACTTC
TRBV12-5	TRBJ2-3	NA	NA	CASVGKIRVGTDTQYF	TGTGCTAGTGTCGGAAAAATTCGGGTGGGCACAGATACGCAGTATTTT
TRBV20-1	TRBJ1-1	NA	NA	CSAHTGRNTEAFF	TGCAGTGCCCACACCGGGAGGAACACTGAAGCTTTCTTT
TRBV7-8	TRBJ2-7	NA	NA	CASSQGPGQLNEQYF	TGTGCCAGCAGCCAGGGGCCCGGGCAGCTAAACGAGCAGTACTTC
TRBV28	TRBJ1-3	NA	once	CASSLLRLTSGNTIYF	TGTGCCAGCAGTCTTCTAAGGCTCACCTCTGGAAACACCATATATTTT
TRBV19	TRBJ2-1	NA	NA	CASRRGPSSSYNEQFF	TGTGCCAGTAGAAGGGGACCCTCGAGCTCCTACAATGAGCAGTTCTTC
TRBV29-1	TRBJ1-2	NA	NA	CSVGRAAGDGYTF	TGCAGCGTGGGCAGGGCCGCTGGGGACGGCTACACCTTC
TRBV28	TRBJ2-6	NA	NA	CASSAPPTSGANVLTF	TGTGCCAGCAGTGCCCCTCCGACCTCTGGGGCCAACGTCCTGACTTTC
TRBV6-2/TRBV6-3	TRBJ1-1	TRBD1	NA	CASTWAGGDTEAFF	TGTGCCAGCACGTGGGCAGGGGGAGACACTGAAGCTTTCTTT
TRBV7-2	TRBJ2-2	TRBD2	NA	CATPGLAGVTGELFF	TGTGCCACCCCGGGACTAGCGGGGGTCACCGGGGAGCTGTTTTTT
TRBV20-1	TRBJ1-1	NA	NA	CSAPTGSWGNTEAFF	TGCAGTGCTCCTACAGGTTCGTGGGGAAACACTGAAGCTTTCTTT
TRBV14	TRBJ2-1	NA	NA	CASSITTGVREQFF	TGTGCCAGCAGTATCACTACGGGGGTACGTGAGCAGTTCTTC
TRBV7-6	TRBJ2-2	NA	NA	CASSYLPPKGELFF	TGTGCCAGCAGTTACCTCCCGCCAAAGGGGGAGCTGTTTTTT
TRBV6-2/TRBV6-3	TRBJ2-1	NA	NA	CASIRQGGPNEQFF	TGTGCCAGCATTCGACAGGGAGGTCCCAATGAGCAGTTCTTC
TRBV6-5	TRBJ2-3	TRBD2	few	CASSYSAGGTDTQYF	TGTGCCAGCAGTTACTCTGCGGGGGGCACAGATACGCAGTATTTT
TRBV28	TRBJ2-7	NA	few	CASRILNREEQYF	TGTGCCAGCAGGATACTCAACAGGGAAGAGCAGTACTTC
TRBV20-1	TRBJ2-3	NA	few	CSARDSWLAPDTQYF	TGCAGTGCTAGAGATTCCTGGCTAGCGCCAGATACGCAGTATTTT
TRBV24-1	TRBJ1-5	NA	NA	CATSDHDFTQPQHF	TGTGCCACCAGTGACCACGACTTTACTCAGCCCCAGCATTTT
TRBV7-2	TRBJ1-4	NA	NA	CASSSVAANLKEKLFF	TGTGCCAGCAGCTCCGTGGCTGCGAATCTTAAGGAAAAACTGTTTTTT
TRBV6-2/TRBV6-3	TRBJ1-1	NA	NA	CASSWDANTEAFF	TGTGCCAGCAGTTGGGATGCGAACACTGAAGCTTTCTTT
TRBV11-2	TRBJ2-6	NA	few	CASSLRGAYGANVLTF	TGTGCCAGCAGCTTAAGAGGGGCTTACGGGGCCAACGTCCTGACTTTC
TRBV11-2	TRBJ2-3	TRBD2	NA	CASSPWGGRVTDTQYF	TGTGCCAGCAGCCCGTGGGGCGGGAGGGTCACAGATACGCAGTATTTT